This TCR beta chain came from a study of blood T cell repertoires in COVID-19. At the level of the study: The study drew acute and convalescent COVID-19 samples from the United States, Italy and Spain. Sources were T cells, B-cell-depleted T cells, or PBMCs; the material itself was cDNA or gDNA.

As originally analysed: Researchers report that nucleated cell counts were estimated from reference gene primer amplification. Here immunoSEQ multiplex PCR was the method, and the copy in TCRdb shows in-frame clones only, minus some. D and trimming were read from the DNA, whereas the V and J calls and clone size are those reported in that table. The sample records about 97,000 clones, just under 95% being singletons. Germline CDR1 is SGHRS and CDR2 is YFSETQ. The CDR3 consists of 14 residues. With V trimmed by 4 bases and J by 6 bases, 6 bases remained unmatched. Enrolled during active infection, Seattle patients were then followed longitudinally.

The sample taken for sequencing was peripheral blood. The sequence derives from a woman aged 45-65 years with COVID-19, enrolled during active disease. The V and J genes are TRBV5-1 and TRBJ1-2; 10 bases line up with TRBD1. This chain's CDR3 is CASSPGQGFDGYTF. The CDR3 bases are TGCGCCAGCAGCCCGGGACAGGGGTTCGATGGCTACACCTTC. The variable domain in full, with the rest retrieved from reference TRBV5-1 and TRBJ1-2, is KAGVTQTPRYLIKTRGQQVTLSCSPISGHRSVSWYQQTPGQGLQFLFEYFSETQRNKGNFPGRFSGRQFSNSRSEMNVSTLELGDSALYLCASSPGQGFDGYTFGSGTRLTVV.